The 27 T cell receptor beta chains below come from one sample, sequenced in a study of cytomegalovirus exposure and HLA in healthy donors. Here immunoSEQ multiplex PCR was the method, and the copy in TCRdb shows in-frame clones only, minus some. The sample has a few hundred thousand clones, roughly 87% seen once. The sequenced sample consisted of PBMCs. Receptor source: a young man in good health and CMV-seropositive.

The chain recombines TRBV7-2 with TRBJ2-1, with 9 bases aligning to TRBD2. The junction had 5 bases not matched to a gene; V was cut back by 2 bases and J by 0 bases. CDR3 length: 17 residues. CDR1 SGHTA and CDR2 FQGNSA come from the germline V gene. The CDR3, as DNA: TGTGCCAGCAGCTTAACACTAGCGGGCGGCTCCTACAATGAGCAGTTCTTC. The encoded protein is CASSLTLAGGSYNEQFF.

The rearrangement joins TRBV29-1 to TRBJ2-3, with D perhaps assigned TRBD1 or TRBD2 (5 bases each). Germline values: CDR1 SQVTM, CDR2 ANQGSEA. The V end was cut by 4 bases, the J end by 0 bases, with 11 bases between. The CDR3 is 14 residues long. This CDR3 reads CSVVEGLSTDTQYF. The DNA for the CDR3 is TGCAGCGTTGTTGAGGGGCTGAGCACAGATACGCAGTATTTT.

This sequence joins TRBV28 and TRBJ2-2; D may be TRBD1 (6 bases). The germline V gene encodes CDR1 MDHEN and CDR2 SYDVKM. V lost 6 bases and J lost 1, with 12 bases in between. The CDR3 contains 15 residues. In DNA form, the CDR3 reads TGTGCCAGCAGCGCCGGGACACTGAACACCGGGGAGCTGTTTTTT. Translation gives CASSAGTLNTGELFF.

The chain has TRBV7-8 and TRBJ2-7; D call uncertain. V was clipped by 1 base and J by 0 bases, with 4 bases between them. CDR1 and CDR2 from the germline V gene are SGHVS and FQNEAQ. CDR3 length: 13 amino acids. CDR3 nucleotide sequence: TGTGCCAGCAGCTTAGGAATCTCCTACGAGCAGTACTTC. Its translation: CASSLGISYEQYF.

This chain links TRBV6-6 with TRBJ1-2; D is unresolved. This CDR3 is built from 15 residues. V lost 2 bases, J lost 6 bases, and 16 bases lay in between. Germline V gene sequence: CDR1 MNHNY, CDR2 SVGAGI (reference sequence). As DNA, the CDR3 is TGTGCCAGCAGTTACACCCCGGGAGCTACGGATGGCTACACCTTC. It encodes CASSYTPGATDGYTF.

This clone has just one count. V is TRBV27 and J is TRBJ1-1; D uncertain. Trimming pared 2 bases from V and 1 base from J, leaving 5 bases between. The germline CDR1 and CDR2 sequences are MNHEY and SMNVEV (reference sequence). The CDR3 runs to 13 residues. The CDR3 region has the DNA TGTGCCAGCAGTTTAGACGAGAACACTGAAGCTTTCTTT. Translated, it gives CASSLDENTEAFF.

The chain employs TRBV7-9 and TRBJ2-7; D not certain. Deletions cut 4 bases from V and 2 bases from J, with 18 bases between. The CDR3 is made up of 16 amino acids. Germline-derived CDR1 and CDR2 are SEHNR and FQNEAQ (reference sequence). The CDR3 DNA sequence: TGTGCCAGCAGCTACGAAGCGTCTCAGGCCCCCTACGAGCAGTACTTC. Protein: CASSYEASQAPYEQYF.

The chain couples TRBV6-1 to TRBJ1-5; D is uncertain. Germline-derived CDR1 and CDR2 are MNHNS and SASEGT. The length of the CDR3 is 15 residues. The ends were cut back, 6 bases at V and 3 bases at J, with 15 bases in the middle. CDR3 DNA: TGTGCCAGCAGCGCTGTAAGAGGGTACAATCAGCCCCAGCATTTT. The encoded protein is CASSAVRGYNQPQHF.

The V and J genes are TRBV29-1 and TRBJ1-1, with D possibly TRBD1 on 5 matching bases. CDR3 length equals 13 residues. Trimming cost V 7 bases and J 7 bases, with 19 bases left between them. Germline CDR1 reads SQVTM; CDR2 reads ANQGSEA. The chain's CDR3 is CSAGGHRRGEAFF. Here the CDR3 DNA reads TGCAGCGCTGGCGGACACCGTAGGGGTGAAGCTTTCTTT.

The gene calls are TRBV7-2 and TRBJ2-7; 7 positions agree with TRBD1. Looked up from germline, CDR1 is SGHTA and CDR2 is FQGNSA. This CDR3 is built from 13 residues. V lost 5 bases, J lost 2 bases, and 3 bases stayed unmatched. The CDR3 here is CASSRGPPYEQYF. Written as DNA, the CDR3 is TGTGCCAGCAGCAGGGGGCCTCCCTACGAGCAGTACTTC.

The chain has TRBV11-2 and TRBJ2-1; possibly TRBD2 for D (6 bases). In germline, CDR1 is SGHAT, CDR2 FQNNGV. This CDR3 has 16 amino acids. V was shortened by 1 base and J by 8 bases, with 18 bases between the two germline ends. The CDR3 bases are TGTGCCAGCAGCTTAGGGTCACTAGCCAGTACTGATGAGCAGTTCTTC. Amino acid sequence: CASSLGSLASTDEQFF.

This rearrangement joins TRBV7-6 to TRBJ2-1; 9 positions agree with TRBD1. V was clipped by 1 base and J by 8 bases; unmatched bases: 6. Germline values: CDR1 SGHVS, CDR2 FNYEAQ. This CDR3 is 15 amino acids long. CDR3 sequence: CASSLGGQGGYEQFF. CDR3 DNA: TGTGCCAGCAGCTTAGGGGGACAGGGTGGCTATGAGCAGTTCTTC.

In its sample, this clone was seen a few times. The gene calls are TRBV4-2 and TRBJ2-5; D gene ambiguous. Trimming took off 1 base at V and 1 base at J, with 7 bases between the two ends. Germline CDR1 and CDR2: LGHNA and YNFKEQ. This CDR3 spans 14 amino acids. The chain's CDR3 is CASSQVGGQETQYF. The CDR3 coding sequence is TGTGCCAGCAGCCAAGTGGGCGGCCAAGAGACCCAGTACTTC.

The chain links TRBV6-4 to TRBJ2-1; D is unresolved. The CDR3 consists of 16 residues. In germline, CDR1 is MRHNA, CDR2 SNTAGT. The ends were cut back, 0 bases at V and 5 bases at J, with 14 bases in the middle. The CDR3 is CASSDSFATRDNEQFF. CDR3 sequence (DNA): TGTGCCAGCAGTGACTCGTTTGCGACGCGAGACAATGAGCAGTTCTTC.

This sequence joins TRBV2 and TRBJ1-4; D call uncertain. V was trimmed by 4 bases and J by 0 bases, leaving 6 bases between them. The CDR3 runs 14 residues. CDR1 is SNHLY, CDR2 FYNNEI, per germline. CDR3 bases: TGTGCCAGCAGTGGCCTGACAACTAATGAAAAACTGTTTTTT. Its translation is CASSGLTTNEKLFF.

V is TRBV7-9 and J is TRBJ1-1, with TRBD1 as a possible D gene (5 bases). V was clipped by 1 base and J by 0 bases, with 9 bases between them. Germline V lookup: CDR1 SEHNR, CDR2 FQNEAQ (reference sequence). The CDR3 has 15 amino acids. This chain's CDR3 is CASSLDQGMNTEAFF. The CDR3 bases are TGTGCCAGCAGCTTAGACCAGGGCATGAACACTGAAGCTTTCTTT.

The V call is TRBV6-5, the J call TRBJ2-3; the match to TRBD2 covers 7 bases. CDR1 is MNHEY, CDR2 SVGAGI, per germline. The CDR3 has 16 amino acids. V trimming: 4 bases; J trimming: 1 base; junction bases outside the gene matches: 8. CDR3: CASSSSGALGTDTQYF. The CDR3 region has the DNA TGTGCCAGCAGTTCCAGCGGGGCGCTTGGCACAGATACGCAGTATTTT.

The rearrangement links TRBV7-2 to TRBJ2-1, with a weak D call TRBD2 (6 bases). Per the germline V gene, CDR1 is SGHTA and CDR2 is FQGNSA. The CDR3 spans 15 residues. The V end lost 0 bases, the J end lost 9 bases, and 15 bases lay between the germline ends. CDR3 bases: TGTGCCAGCAGCTTAGCTAGCGGCACGGTGGGTGAGCAGTTCTTC. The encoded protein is CASSLASGTVGEQFF.

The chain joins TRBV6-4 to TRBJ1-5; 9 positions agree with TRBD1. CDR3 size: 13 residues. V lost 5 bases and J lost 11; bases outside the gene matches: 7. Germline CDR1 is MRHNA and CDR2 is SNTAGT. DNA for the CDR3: TGTGCCAGCAGTCGGACAGGGGAAGGTTCCCAGCATTTT. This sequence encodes CASSRTGEGSQHF.

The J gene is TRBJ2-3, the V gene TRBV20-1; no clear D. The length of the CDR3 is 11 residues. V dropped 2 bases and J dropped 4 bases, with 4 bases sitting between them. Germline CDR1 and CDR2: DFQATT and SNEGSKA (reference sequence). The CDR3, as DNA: TGCAGTGCTAGAAAGGCAGATACGCAGTATTTT. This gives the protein CSARKADTQYF.

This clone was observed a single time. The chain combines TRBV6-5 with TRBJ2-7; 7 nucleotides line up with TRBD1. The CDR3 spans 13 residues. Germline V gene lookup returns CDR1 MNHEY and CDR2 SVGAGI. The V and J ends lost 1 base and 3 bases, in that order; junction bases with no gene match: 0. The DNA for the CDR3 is TGTGCCAGCAGTTACTACAGGGGCTACGAGCAGTACTTC. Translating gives CASSYYRGYEQYF.

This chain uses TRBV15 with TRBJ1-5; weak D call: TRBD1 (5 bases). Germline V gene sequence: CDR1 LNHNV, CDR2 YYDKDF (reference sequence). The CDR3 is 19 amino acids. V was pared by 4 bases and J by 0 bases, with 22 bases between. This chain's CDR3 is CATSTLVGGLRYSNQPQHF. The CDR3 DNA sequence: TGTGCCACCAGCACTCTTGTGGGGGGGTTACGTTATAGCAATCAGCCCCAGCATTTT.

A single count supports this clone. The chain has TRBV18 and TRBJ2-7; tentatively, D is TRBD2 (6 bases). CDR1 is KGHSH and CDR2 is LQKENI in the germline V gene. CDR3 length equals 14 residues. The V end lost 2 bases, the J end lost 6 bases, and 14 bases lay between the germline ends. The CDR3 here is CASSPVGGSREQYF. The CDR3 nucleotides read TGTGCCAGCTCACCAGTCGGAGGGAGTCGCGAGCAGTACTTC.

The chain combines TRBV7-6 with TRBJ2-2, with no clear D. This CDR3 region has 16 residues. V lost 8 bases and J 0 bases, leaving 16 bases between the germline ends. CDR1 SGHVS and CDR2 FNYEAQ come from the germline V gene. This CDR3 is CASGTGGSANTGELFF. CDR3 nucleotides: TGTGCCAGCGGCACCGGCGGCAGCGCGAACACCGGGGAGCTGTTTTTT. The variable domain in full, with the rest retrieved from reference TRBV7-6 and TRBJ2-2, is GAGVSQSPRYKVTKRGQDVALRCDPISGHVSLYWYRQALGQGPEFLTYFNYEAQQDKSGLPNDRFSAERPEGSISTLTIQRTEQRDSAMYRCASGTGGSANTGELFFGEGSRLTVL.

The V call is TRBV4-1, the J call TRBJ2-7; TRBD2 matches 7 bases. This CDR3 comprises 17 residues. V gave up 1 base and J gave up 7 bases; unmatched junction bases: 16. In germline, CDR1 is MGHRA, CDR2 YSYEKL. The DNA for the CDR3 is TGCGCCAGCAGCCAAGGCCCCTCTTCCCTCCGCGGGGGTGAGCAGTACTTC. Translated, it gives CASSQGPSSLRGGEQYF.

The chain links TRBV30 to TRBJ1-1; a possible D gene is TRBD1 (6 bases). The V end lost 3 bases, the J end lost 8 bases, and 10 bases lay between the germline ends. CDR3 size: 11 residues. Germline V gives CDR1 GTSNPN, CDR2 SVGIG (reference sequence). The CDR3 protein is CAWRQGLEAFF. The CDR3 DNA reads TGTGCCTGGAGACAGGGTTTAGAAGCTTTCTTT. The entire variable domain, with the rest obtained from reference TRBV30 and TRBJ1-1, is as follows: SQTIHQWPATLVQPVGSPLSLECTVEGTSNPNLYWYRQAAGRGLQLLFYSVGIGQISSEVPQNLSASRPQDRQFILSSKKLLLSDSGFYLCAWRQGLEAFFGQGTRLTVV.

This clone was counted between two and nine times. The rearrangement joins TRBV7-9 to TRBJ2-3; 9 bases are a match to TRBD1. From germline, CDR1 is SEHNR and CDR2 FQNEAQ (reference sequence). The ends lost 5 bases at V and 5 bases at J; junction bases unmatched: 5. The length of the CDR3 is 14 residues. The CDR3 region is CASSTGGGVDTQYF. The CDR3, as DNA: TGTGCCAGCAGCACAGGGGGCGGAGTAGATACGCAGTATTTT.